This T cell receptor beta chain was sequenced during a study of T cells in Graves' hyperthyroidism and ophthalmopathy. This CDR3 has 17 amino acids. CDR1 is WSHSY, CDR2 SAAADI, per germline. Researchers barred patients who had uncontrolled infection, other autoimmune disease, pregnancy or lactation. Diagnosis rested on symptoms, serum thyroxine and TRAb, thyroid ultrasound, and orbital computed tomography. The source of the PBMCs was 10 ml of fresh peripheral blood. Findings and limits, study-wide: Ophthalmopathy was separated from stable hyperthyroidism by a 13 V-J model.

Notes on this clonotype: Its target is not known. At one end the junction does not follow the germline gene, possibly because of a read error.

Amplification of TCR beta CDR3 regions used RNA as the template. HTBI primers were used for first-round RT-PCR of the TCR CDR3. TCRdb re-derived calls from the multiplex PCR reads in MiXCR, one entry per CDR3 protein. Of about 590,000 distinct CDR3 sequences listed, 15% to 18% are singletons. Sequencing was done on a sample of blood. The TCR sequence derives from a woman aged 25 to 39 with Graves' hyperthyroidism. The rearrangement links TRBV10-2 to TRBJ2-2, with 9 bases aligning to TRBD2. Written as DNA, the CDR3 is TGCGCCAGCAGCCCCGGACTAGCGACTTACCACACCGGGGAGCCGTTTTTT. It yields the protein CASSPGLATYHTGEPFF.